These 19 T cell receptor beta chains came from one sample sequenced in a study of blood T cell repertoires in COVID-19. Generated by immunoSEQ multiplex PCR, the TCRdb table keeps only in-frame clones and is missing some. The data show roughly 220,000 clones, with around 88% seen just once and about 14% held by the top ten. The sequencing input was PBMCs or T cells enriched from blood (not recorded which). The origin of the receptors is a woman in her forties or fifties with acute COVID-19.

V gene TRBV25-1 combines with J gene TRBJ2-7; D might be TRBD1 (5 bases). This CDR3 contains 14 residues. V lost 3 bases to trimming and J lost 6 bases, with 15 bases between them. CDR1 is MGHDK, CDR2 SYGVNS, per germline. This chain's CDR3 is CASSDGAGWSEQYF. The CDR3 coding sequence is TGTGCCAGCAGTGATGGGGCAGGGTGGAGCGAGCAGTACTTC.

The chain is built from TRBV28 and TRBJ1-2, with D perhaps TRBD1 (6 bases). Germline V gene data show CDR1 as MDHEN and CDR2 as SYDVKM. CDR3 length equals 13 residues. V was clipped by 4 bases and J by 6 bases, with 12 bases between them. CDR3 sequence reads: CASSSGVRDGYTF. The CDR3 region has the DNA TGTGCCAGCAGTTCAGGGGTTCGCGATGGCTACACCTTC.

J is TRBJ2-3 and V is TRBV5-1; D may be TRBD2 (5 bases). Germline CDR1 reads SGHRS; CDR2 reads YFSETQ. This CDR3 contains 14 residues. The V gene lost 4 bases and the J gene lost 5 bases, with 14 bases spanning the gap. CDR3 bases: TGCGCCAGCAGCCTTTACGGGGTGGAAGATACGCAGTATTTT. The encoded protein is CASSLYGVEDTQYF. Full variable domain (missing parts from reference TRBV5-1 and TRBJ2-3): KAGVTQTPRYLIKTRGQQVTLSCSPISGHRSVSWYQQTPGQGLQFLFEYFSETQRNKGNFPGRFSGRQFSNSRSEMNVSTLELGDSALYLCASSLYGVEDTQYFGPGTRLTVL.

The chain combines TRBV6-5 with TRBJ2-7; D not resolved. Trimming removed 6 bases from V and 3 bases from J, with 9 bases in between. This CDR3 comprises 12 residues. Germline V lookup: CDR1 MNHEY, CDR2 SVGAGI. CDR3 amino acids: CASRQQNYEQYF. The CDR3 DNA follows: TGTGCCAGCAGGCAACAGAACTACGAGCAGTACTTC.

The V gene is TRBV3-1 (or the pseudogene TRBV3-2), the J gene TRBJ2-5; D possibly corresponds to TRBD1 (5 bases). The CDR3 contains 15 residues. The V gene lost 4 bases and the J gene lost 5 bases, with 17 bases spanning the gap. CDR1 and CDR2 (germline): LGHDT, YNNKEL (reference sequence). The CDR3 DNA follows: TGTGCCAGCAGCCCCAGGCTACAGGTAACCGAGACCCAGTACTTC. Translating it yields CASSPRLQVTETQYF.

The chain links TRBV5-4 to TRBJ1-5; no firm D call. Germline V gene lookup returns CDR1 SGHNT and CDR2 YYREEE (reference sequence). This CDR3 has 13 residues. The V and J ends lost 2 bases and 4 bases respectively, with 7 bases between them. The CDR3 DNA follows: TGTGCCAGCAGCTTTGGAGGGAATCAGCCCCAGCATTTT. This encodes CASSFGGNQPQHF.

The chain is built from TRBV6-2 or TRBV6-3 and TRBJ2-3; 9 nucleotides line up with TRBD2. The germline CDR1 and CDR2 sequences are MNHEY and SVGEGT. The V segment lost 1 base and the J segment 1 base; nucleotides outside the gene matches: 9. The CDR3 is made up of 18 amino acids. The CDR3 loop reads CASSYFVSLAGRTDTQYF. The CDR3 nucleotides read TGTGCCAGCAGTTACTTCGTTTCGCTAGCGGGGCGCACAGATACGCAGTATTTT.

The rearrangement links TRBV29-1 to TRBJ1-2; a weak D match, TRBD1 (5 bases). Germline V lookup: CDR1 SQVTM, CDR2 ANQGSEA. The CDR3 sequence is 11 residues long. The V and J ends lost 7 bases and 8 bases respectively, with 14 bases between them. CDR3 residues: CSALGVWGYTF. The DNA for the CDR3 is TGCAGCGCCTTAGGGGTTTGGGGCTACACCTTC. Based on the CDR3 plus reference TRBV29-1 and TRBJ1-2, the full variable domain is SAVISQKPSRDICQRGTSLTIQCQVDSQVTMMFWYRQQPGQSLTLIATANQGSEATYESGFVIDKFPISRPNLTFSTLTVSNMSPEDSSIYLCSALGVWGYTFGSGTRLTVV.

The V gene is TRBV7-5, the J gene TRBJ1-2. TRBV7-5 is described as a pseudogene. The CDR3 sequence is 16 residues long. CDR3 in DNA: TGTGTCAGAAGCTTAGCGGTGCGGGCGGCTAACTATGGCTACACCTTC. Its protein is CVRSLAVRAANYGYTF.

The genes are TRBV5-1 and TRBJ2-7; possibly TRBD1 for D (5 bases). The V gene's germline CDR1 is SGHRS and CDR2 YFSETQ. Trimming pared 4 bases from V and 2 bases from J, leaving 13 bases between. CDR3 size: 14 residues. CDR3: CASSRGGPTYEQYF. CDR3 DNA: TGCGCCAGCAGCAGGGGTGGTCCTACCTACGAGCAGTACTTC.

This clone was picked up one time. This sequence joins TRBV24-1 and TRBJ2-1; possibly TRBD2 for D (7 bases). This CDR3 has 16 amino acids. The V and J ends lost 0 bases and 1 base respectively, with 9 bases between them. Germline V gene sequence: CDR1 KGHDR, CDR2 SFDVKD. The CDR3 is CATSDLRGGSYNEQFF. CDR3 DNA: TGTGCCACCAGTGATTTGAGGGGGGGGTCCTACAATGAGCAGTTCTTC.

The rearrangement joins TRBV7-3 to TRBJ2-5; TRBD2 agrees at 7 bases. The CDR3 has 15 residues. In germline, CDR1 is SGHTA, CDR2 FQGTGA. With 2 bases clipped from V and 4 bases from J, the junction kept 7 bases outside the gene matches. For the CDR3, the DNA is TGTGCCAGCAGCTTACGGCCTAGCGGTGGAGAGACCCAGTACTTC. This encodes CASSLRPSGGETQYF.

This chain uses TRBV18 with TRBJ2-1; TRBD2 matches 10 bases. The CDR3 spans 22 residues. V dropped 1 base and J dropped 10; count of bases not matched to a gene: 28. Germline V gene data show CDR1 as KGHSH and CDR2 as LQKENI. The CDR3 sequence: CASSPRGVSLELLSGRRKEQFF. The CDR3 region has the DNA TGTGCCAGCTCACCACGTGGGGTGAGTCTGGAGCTCCTTAGCGGGAGGAGGAAGGAGCAGTTCTTC.

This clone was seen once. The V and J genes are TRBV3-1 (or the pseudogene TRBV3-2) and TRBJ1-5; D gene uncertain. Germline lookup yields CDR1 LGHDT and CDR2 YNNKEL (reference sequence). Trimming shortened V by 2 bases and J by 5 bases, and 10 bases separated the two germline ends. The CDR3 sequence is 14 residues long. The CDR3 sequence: CASSQLVSDQPQHF. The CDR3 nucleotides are TGTGCCAGCAGCCAATTAGTCAGCGATCAGCCCCAGCATTTT.

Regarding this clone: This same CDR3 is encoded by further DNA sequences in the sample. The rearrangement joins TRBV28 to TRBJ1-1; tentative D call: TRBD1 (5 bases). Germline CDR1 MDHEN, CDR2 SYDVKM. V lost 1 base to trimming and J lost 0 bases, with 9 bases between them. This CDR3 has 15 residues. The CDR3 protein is CASSLYQGMNTEAFF. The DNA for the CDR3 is TGTGCCAGCAGTTTATATCAGGGAATGAACACTGAAGCTTTCTTT.

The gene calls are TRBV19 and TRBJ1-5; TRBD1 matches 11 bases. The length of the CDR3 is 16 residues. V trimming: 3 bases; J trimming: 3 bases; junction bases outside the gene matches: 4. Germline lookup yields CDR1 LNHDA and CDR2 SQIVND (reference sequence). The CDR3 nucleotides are TGTGCCAGTAGTATTAGGACAGGGGGCCCCAATCAGCCCCAGCATTTT. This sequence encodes CASSIRTGGPNQPQHF.

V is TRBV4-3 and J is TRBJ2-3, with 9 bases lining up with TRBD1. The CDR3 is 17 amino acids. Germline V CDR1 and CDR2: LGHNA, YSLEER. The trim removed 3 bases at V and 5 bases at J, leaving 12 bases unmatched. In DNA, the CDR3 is TGCGCCAGCAGCCACCGGACAGGGGCCCTATTAGGAGATACGCAGTATTTT. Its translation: CASSHRTGALLGDTQYF.

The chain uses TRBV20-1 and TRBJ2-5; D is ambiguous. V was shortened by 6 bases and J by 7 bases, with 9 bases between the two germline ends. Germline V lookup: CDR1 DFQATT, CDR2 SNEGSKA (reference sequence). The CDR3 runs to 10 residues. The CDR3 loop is CSAVERTQYF. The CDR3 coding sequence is TGCAGTGCCGTAGAGAGGACCCAGTACTTC.

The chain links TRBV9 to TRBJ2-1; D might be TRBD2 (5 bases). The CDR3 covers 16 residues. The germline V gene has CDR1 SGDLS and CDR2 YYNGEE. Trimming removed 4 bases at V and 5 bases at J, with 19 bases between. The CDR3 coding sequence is TGTGCCAGCAGCCCCGGGGTGAAGGGTCTCGACAATGAGCAGTTCTTC. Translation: CASSPGVKGLDNEQFF.